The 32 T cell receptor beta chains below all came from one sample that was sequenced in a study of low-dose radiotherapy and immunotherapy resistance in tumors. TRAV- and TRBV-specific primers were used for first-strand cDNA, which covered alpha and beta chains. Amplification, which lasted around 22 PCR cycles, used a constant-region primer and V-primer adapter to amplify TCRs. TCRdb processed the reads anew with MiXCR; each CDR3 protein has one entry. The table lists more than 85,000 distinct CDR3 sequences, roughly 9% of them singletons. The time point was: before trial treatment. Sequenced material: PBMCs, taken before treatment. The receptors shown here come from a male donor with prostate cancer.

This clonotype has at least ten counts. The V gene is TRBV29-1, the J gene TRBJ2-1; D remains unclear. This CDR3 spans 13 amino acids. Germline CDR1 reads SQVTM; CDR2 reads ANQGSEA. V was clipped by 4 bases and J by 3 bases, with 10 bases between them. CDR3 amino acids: CSVGVTNYNEQFF. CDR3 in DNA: TGCAGCGTTGGAGTTACTAACTACAATGAGCAGTTCTTC.

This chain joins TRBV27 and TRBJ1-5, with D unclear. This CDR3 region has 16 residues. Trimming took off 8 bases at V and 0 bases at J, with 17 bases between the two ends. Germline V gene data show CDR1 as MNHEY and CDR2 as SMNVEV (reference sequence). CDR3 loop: CASRKDRNYSNQPQHF. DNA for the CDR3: TGTGCCAGCCGAAAGGATCGGAATTATAGCAATCAGCCCCAGCATTTT.

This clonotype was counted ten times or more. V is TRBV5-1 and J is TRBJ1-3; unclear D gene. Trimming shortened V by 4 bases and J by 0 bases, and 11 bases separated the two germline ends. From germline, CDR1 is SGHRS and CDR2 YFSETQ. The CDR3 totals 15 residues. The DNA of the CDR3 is TGCGCCAGCAGCATCGGAAGCTACTCTGGAAACACCATATATTTT. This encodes CASSIGSYSGNTIYF.

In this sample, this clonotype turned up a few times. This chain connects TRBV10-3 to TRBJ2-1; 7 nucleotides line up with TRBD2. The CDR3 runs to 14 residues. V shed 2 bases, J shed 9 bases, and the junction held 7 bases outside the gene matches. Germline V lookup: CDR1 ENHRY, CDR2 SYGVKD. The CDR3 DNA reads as TGTGCCATCAGTGAGCAGACTAGCATCCGTGAGCAGTTCTTC. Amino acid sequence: CAISEQTSIREQFF.

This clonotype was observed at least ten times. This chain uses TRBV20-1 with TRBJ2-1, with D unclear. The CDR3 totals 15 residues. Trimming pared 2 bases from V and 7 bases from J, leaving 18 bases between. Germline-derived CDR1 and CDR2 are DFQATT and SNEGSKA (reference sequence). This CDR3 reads CSARPRTGVGNEQFF. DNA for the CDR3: TGCAGTGCTAGACCTAGGACGGGCGTGGGGAATGAGCAGTTCTTC.

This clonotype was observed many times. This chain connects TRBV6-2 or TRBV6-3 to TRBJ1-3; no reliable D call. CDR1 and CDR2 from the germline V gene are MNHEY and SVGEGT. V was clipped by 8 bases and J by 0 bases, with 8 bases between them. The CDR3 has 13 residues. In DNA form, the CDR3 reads TGTGCCAGCGGCGTTTTCTCTGGAAACACCATATATTTT. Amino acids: CASGVFSGNTIYF.

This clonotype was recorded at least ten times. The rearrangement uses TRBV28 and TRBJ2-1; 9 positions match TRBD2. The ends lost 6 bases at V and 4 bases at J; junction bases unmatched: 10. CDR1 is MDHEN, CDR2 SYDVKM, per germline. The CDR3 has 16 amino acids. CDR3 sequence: CASSPLTSGLYNEQFF. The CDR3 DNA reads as TGTGCCAGCAGCCCCCTGACTAGCGGTTTATACAATGAGCAGTTCTTC. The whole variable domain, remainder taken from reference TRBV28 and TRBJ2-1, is DVKVTQSSRYLVKRTGEKVFLECVQDMDHENMFWYRQDPGLGLRLIYFSYDVKMKEKGDIPEGYSVSREKKERFSLILESASTNQTSMYLCASSPLTSGLYNEQFFGPGTRLTVL.

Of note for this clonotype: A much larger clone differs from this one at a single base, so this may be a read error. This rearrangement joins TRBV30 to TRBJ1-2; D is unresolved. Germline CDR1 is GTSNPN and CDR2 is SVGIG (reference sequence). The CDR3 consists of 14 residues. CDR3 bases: TGTGCCTGGACCCTAACGGGAGGGATCGGTGGCTACAACTTC. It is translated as CAWTLTGGIGGYNF.

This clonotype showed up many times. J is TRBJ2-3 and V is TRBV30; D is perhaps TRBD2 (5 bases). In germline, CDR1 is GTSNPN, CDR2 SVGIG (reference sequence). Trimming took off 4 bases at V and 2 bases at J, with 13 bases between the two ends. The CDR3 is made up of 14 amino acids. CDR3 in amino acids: CAWNIARATDTQYF. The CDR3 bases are TGTGCCTGGAATATAGCGAGGGCCACAGATACGCAGTATTTT. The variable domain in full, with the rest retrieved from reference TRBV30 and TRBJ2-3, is SQTIHQWPATLVQPVGSPLSLECTVEGTSNPNLYWYRQAAGRGLQLLFYSVGIGQISSEVPQNLSASRPQDRQFILSSKKLLLSDSGFYLCAWNIARATDTQYFGPGTRLTVL.

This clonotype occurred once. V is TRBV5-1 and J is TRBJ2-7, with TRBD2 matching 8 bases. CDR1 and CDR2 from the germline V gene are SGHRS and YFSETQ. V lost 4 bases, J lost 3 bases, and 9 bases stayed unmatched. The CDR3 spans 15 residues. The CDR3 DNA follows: TGCGCCAGCAGCCAGCAGGCTAGCGGGTTCTACGAGCAGTACTTC. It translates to CASSQQASGFYEQYF.

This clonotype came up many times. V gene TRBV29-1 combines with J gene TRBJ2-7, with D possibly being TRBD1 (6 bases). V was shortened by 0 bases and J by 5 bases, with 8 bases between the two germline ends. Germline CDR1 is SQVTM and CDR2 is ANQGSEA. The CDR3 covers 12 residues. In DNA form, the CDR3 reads TGCAGCGTTGAAGAAGGGGGTCACGAGCAGTACTTC. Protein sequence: CSVEEGGHEQYF.

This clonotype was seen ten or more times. The CDR3 loop is CASSLGTGFFSSGANVLTF. For the CDR3, the DNA is TGTGCCAGCAGCTTGGGGACAGGGTTCTTCAGCTCTGGGGCCAACGTCCTGACTTTC. This chain joins TRBV7-9 and TRBJ2-6, with 9 bases that match TRBD1. This CDR3 is built from 19 residues. After removal of 3 bases from V and 0 bases from J, the junction contained 9 bases not matched to a gene. Germline V gene data show CDR1 as SEHNR and CDR2 as FQNEAQ (reference sequence).

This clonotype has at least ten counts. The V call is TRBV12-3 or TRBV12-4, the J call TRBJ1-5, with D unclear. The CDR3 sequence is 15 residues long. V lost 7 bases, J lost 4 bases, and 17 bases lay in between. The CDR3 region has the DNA TGTGCCAGCACTATGGGAGATCTCCGGAATCAGCCCCAGCATTTT. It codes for CASTMGDLRNQPQHF.

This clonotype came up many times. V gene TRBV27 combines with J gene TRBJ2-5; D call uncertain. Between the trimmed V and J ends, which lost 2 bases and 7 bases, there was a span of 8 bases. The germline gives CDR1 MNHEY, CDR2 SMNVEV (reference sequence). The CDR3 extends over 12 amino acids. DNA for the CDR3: TGTGCCAGCAGTTTAGATGTAGGGACCCAGTACTTC. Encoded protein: CASSLDVGTQYF.

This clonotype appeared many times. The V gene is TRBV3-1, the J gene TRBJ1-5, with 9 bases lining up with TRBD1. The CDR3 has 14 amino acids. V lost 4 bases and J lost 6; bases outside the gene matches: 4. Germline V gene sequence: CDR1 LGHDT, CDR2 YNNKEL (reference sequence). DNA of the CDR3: TGTGCCAGCAGCCTACAGGGGGCCGGTCAGCCCCAGCATTTT. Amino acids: CASSLQGAGQPQHF. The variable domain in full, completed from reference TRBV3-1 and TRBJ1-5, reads DTAVSQTPKYLVTQMGNDKSIKCEQNLGHDTMYWYKQDSKKFLKIMFSYNNKELIINETVPNRFSPKSPDKAHLNLHINSLELGDSAVYFCASSLQGAGQPQHFGDGTRLSIL.

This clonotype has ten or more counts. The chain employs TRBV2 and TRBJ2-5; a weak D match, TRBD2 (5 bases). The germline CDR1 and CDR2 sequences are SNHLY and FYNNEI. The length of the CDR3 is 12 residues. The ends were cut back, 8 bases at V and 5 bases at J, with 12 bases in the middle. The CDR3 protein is CASLGGRETQYF. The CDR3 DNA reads TGTGCCAGCCTCGGAGGCCGGGAGACCCAGTACTTC.

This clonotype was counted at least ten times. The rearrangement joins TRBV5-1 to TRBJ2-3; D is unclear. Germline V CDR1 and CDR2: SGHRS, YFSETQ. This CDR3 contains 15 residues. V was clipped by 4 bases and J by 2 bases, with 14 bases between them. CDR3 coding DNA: TGCGCCAGCAGCCCCGCGCTACTTAACACAGATACGCAGTATTTT. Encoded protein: CASSPALLNTDTQYF.

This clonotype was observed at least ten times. The CDR3 region has the DNA TGCGCCAGCAGCTTCGCACAGGAGCACACTGAAGCTTTCTTT. Encoded protein: CASSFAQEHTEAFF. The chain combines TRBV5-1 with TRBJ1-1; possible D gene TRBD1, 5 bases. The CDR3 contains 14 residues. Trimming took off 2 bases at V and 3 bases at J, with 11 bases between the two ends. CDR1 is SGHRS, CDR2 YFSETQ, per germline.

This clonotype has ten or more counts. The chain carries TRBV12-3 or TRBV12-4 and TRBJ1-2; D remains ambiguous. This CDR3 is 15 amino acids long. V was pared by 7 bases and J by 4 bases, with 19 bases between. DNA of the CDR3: TGTGCCAGCAACCTTACCCCCACGGGCCGCTATGGCTACACCTTC. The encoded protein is CASNLTPTGRYGYTF.

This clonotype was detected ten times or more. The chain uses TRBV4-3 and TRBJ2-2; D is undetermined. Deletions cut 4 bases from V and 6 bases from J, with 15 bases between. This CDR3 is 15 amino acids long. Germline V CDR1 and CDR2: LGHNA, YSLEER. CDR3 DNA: TGCGCCAGCAGCCCGAACCACGGAATCGCCGGGGAGCTGTTTTTT. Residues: CASSPNHGIAGELFF.

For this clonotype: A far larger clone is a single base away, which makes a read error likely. CDR3 sequence: CASRIPGQSYLSSSRSYEQFF. In nucleotides, the CDR3 is TGTGCCAGCAGGATCCCGGGACAGTCTTACCTGTCCTCGTCGAGGTCCTACGAGCAGTTCTTC. The rearrangement joins TRBV2 to TRBJ2-1, with 7 bases fitting TRBD1. The CDR3 runs to 21 residues. CDR1 and CDR2 from the germline V gene are SNHLY and FYNNEI. With V trimmed by 6 bases and J by 10 bases, 33 bases remained unmatched.

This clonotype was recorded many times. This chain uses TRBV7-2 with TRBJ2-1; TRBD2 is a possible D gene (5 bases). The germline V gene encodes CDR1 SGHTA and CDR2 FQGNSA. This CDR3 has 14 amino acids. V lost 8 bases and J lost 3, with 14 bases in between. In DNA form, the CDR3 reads TGTGCCAGCCAACGGAGAGGGAGCTACAATGAGCAGTTCTTC. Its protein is CASQRRGSYNEQFF.

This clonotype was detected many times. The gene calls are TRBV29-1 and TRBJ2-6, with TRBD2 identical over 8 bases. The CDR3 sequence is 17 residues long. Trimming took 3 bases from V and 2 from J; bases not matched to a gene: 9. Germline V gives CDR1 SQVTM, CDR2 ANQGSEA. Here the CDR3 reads CSVESGGPSTGANVLTF. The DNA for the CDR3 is TGCAGCGTTGAGTCGGGAGGGCCGTCGACTGGGGCCAACGTCCTGACTTTC.

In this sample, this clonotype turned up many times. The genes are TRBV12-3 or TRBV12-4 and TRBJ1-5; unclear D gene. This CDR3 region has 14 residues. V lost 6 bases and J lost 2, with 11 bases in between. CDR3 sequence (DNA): TGTGCCAGCAGGTTCGGTGAAGGCAATCAGCCCCAGCATTTT. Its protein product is CASRFGEGNQPQHF.

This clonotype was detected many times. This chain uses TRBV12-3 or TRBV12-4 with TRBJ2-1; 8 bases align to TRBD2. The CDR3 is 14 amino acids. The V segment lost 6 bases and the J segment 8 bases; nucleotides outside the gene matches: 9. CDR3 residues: CASRQNLAGHEQFF. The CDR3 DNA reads TGTGCCAGCAGACAGAATCTAGCGGGTCATGAGCAGTTCTTC.

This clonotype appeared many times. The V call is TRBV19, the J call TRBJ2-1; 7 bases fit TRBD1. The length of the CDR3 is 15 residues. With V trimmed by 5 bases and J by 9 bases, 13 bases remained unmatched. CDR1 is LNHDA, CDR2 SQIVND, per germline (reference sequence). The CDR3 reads CASSPPGQRLSEQFF. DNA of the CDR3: TGTGCCAGTAGTCCGCCGGGACAGCGTCTCTCTGAGCAGTTCTTC.

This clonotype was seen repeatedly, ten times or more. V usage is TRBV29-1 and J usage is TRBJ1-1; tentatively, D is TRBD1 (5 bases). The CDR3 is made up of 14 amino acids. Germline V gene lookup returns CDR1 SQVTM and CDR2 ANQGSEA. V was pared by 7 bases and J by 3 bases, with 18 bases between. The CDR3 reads CSGRDGGRDTEAFF. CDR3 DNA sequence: TGCAGCGGCCGGGACGGAGGTCGGGACACTGAAGCTTTCTTT. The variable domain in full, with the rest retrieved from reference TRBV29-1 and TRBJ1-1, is SAVISQKPSRDICQRGTSLTIQCQVDSQVTMMFWYRQQPGQSLTLIATANQGSEATYESGFVIDKFPISRPNLTFSTLTVSNMSPEDSSIYLCSGRDGGRDTEAFFGQGTRLTVV.

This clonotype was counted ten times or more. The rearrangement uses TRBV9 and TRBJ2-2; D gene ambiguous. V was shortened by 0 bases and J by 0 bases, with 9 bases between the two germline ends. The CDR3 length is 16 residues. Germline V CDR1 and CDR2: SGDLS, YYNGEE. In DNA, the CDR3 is TGTGCCAGCAGCGTAGAGCCTTCCTCGAACACCGGGGAGCTGTTTTTT. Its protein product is CASSVEPSSNTGELFF. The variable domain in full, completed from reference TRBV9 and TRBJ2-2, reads DSGVTQTPKHLITATGQRVTLRCSPRSGDLSVYWYQQSLDQGLQFLIQYYNGEERAKGNILERFSAQQFPDLHSELNLSSLELGDSALYFCASSVEPSSNTGELFFGEGSRLTVL.

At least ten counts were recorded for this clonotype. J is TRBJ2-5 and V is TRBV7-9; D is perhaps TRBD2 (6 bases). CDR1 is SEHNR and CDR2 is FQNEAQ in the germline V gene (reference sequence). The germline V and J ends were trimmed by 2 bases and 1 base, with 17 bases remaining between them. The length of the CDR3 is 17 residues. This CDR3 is CASSLFWLSGVQETQYF. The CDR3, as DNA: TGTGCCAGCAGCTTATTTTGGCTTAGCGGAGTCCAAGAGACCCAGTACTTC.

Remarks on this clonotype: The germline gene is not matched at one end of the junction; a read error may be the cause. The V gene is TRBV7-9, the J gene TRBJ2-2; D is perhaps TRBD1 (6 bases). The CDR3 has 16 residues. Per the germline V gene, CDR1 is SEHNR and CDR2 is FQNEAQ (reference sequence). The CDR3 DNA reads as TGTGCCAGCAGCTTATACAGGGATAGAAACATCGGGGAGCTGTTTTTT. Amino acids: CASSLYRDRNIGELFF.

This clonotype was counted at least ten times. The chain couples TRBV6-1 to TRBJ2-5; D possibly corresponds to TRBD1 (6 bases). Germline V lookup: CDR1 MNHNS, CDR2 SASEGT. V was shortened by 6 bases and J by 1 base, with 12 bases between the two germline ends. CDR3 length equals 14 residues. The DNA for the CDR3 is TGTGCCAGCAGGAGCGGACAGATCCAAGAGACCCAGTACTTC. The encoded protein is CASRSGQIQETQYF.

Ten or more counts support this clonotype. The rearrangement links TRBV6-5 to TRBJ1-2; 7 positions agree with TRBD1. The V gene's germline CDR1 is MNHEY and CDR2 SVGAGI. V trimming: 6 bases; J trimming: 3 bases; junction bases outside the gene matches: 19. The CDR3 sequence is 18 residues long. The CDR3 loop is CASSTNYNYRDSYYGYTF. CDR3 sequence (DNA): TGTGCCAGCAGCACCAACTATAATTACCGGGACAGCTACTATGGCTACACCTTC.